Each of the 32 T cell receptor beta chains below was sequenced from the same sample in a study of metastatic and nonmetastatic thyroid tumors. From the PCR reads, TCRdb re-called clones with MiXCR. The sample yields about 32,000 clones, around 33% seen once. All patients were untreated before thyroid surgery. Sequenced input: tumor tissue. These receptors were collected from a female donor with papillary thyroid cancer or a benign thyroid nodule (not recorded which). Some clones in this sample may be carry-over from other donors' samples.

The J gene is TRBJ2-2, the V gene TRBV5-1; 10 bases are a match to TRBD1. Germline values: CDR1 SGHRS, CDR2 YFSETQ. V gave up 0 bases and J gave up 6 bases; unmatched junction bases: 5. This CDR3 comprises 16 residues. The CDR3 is CASSLGDRGSSGELFF. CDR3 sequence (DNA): TGCGCCAGCAGCTTGGGGGACAGGGGATCGTCCGGGGAGCTGTTTTTT.

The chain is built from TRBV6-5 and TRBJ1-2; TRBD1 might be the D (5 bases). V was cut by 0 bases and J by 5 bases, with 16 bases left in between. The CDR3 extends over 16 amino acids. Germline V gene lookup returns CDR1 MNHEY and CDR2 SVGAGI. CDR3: CASSYSMAGPGYGYTF. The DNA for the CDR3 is TGTGCCAGCAGTTACTCGATGGCAGGGCCGGGGTATGGCTACACCTTC.

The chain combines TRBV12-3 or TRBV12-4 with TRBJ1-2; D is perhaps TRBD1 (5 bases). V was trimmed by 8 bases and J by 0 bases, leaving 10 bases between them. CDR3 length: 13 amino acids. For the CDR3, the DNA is TGTGCCAGCGGAAAACAGGCTAACTATGGCTACACCTTC. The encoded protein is CASGKQANYGYTF.

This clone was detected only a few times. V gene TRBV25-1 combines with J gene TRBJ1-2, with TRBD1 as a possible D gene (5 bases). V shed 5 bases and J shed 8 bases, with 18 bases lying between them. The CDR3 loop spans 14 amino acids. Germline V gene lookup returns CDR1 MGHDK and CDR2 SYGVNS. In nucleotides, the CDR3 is TGTGCCAGCAGTAGGGAGGGTGAGGGGATGGGCTACACCTTC. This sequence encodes CASSREGEGMGYTF.

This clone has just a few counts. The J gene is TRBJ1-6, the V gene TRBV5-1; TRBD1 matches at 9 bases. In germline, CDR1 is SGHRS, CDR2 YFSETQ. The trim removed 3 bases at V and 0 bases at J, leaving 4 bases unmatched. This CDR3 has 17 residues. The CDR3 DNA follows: TGCGCCAGCAGCTGGGGGACAGGGAGCTCCTATAATTCACCCCTCCACTTT. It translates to CASSWGTGSSYNSPLHF.

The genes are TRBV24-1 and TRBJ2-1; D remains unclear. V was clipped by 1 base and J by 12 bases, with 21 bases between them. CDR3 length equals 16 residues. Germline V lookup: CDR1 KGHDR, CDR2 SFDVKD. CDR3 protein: CATSDFGAGKVGRQFF. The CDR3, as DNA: TGTGCCACCAGTGATTTTGGCGCAGGCAAGGTCGGCAGGCAGTTCTTC.

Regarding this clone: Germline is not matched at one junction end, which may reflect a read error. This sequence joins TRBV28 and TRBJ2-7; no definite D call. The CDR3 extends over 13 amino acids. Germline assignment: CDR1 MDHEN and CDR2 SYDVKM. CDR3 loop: CASSPLWTVTPIF. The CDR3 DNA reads TGTGCCAGCAGTCCACTCTGGACGGTCACCCCAATCTTC.

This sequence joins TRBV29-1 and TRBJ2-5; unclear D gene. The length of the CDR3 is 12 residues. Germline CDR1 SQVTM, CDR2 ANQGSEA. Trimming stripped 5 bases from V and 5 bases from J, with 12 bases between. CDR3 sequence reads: CSVTRVEETQYF. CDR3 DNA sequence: TGCAGCGTTACCCGGGTTGAGGAGACCCAGTACTTC. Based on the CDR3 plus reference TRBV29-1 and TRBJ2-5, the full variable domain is SAVISQKPSRDICQRGTSLTIQCQVDSQVTMMFWYRQQPGQSLTLIATANQGSEATYESGFVIDKFPISRPNLTFSTLTVSNMSPEDSSIYLCSVTRVEETQYFGPGTRLLVL.

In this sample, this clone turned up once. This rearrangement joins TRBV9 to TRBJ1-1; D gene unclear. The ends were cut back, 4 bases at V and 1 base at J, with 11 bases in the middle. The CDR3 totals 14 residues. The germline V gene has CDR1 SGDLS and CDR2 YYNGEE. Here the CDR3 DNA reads TGTGCCAGCAGCCCTGGTTTGGGGAACACTGAAGCTTTCTTT. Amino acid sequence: CASSPGLGNTEAFF. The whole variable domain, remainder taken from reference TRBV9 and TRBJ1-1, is DSGVTQTPKHLITATGQRVTLRCSPRSGDLSVYWYQQSLDQGLQFLIQYYNGEERAKGNILERFSAQQFPDLHSELNLSSLELGDSALYFCASSPGLGNTEAFFGQGTRLTVV.

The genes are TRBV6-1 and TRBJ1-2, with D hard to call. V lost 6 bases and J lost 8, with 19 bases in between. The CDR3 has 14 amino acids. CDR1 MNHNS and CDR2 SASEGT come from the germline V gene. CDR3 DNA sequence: TGTGCCAGCAGCCTCTCCCGAAGCACATGGGGCTACACCTTC. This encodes CASSLSRSTWGYTF.

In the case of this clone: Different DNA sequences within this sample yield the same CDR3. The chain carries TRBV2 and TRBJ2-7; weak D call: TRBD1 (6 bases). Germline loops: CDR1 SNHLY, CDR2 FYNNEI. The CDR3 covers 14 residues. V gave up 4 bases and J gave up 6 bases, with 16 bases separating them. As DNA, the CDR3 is TGTGCCAGCAGTGTTGTGGCAGGGGTTGGCGAGCAGTACTTC. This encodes CASSVVAGVGEQYF.

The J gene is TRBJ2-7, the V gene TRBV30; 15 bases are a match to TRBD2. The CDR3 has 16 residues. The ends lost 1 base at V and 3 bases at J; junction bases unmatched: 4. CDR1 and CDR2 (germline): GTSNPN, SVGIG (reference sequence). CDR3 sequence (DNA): TGTGCCTGGAGTGCCGGACTAGCGGGAGGGAACTACGAGCAGTACTTC. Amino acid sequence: CAWSAGLAGGNYEQYF.

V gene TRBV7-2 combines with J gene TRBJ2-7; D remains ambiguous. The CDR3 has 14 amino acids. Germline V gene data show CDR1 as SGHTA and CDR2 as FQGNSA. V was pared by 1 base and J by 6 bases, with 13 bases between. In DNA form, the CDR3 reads TGTGCCAGCAGCTTAGGTGGCAGTCCGCGCGAGCAGTACTTC. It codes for CASSLGGSPREQYF. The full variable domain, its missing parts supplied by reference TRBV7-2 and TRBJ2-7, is GAGVSQSPSNKVTEKGKDVELRCDPISGHTALYWYRQSLGQGLEFLIYFQGNSAPDKSGLPSDRFSAERTGGSVSTLTIQRTQQEDSAVYLCASSLGGSPREQYFGPGTRLTVT.

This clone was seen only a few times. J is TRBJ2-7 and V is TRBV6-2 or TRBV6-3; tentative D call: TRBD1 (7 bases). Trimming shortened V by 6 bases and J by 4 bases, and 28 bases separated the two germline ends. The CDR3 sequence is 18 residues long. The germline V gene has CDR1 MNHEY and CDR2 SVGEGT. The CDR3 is CASRSGAGGARLPYEQYF. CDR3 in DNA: TGTGCCAGCAGGTCGGGGGCAGGGGGAGCTCGCCTCCCTTACGAGCAGTACTTC.

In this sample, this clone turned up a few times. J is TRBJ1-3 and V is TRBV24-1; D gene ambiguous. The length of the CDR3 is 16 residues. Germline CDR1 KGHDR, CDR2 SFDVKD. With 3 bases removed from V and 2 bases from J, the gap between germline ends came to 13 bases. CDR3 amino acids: CATSDPRPETGNTIYF. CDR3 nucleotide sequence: TGTGCCACCAGTGATCCTCGTCCAGAAACTGGAAACACCATATATTTT.

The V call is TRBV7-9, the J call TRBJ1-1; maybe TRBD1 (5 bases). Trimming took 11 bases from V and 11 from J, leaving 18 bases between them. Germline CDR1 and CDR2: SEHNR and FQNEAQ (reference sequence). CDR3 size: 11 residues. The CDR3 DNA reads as TGTGCCTCGAAAGGGGTAGATGAGGCTTTCTTT. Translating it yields CASKGVDEAFF.

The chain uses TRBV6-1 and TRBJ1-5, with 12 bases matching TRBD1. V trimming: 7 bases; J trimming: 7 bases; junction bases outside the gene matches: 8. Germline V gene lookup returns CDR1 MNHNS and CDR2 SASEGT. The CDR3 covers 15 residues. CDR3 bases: TGTGCCAGCATCCCTCGGGACAGGGGGCGGCAGCCCCAGCATTTT. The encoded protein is CASIPRDRGRQPQHF.

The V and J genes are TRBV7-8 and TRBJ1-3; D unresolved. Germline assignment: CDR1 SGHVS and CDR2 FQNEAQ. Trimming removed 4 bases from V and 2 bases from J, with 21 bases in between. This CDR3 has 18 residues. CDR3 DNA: TGTGCCAGCAGCTCAGGACCAGATCAGGTGATAGCTGGAAACACCATATATTTT. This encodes CASSSGPDQVIAGNTIYF.

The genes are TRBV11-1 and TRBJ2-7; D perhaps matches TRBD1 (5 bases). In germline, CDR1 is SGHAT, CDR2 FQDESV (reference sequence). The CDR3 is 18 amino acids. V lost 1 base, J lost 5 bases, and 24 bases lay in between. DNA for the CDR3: TGTGCCAGCAGCTTAGAGGATGGGCAGGGCTATAGAATGGACGAGCAGTACTTC. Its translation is CASSLEDGQGYRMDEQYF. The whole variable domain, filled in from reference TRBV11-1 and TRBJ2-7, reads EAEVAQSPRYKITEKSQAVAFWCDPISGHATLYWYRQILGQGPELLVQFQDESVVDDSQLPKDRFSAERLKGVDSTLKIQPAELGDSAMYLCASSLEDGQGYRMDEQYFGPGTRLTVT.

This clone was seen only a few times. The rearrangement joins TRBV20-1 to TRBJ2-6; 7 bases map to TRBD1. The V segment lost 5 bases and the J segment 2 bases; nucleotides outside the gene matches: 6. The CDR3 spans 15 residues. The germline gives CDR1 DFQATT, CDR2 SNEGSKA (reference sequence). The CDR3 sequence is CSAGRQGAGANVLTF. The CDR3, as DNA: TGCAGTGCTGGGAGACAGGGAGCTGGGGCCAACGTCCTGACTTTC.

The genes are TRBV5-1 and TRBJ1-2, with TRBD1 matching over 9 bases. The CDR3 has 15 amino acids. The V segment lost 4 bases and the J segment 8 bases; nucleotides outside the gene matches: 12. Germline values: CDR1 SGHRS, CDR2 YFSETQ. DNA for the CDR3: TGCGCCAGCAGCCAGGGACAGGGAACAGGAAAAGGCTACACCTTC. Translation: CASSQGQGTGKGYTF.

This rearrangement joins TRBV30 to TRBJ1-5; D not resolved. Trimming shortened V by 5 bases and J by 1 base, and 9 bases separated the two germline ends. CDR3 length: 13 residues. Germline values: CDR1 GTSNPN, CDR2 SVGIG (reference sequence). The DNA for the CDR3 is TGTGCCTGGGCCGGGAACAGCAATCAGCCCCAGCATTTT. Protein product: CAWAGNSNQPQHF.

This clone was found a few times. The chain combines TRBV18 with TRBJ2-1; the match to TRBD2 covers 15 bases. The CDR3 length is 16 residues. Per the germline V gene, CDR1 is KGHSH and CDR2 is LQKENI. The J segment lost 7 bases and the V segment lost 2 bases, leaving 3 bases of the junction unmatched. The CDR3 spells CASSPGGTSGGNEQFF. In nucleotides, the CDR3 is TGTGCCAGCTCACCAGGCGGGACTAGCGGGGGGAATGAGCAGTTCTTC.

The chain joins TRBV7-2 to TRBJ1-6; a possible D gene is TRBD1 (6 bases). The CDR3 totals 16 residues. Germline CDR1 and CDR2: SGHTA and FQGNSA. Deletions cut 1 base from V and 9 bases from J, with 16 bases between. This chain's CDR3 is CASSLGRGAVSSPLHF. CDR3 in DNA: TGTGCCAGCAGCTTAGGGCGGGGGGCGGTATCTTCACCCCTCCACTTT.

CDR3 coding DNA: TGCAGTGCTTCTCCGGGACTCATCACAGATACGCAGTATTTT. Translating it yields CSASPGLITDTQYF. The chain combines TRBV20-1 with TRBJ2-3; possibly TRBD2 for D (6 bases). The CDR3 length is 14 residues. Germline V gene lookup returns CDR1 DFQATT and CDR2 SNEGSKA (reference sequence). V shed 5 bases and J shed 2 bases, with 14 bases lying between them.

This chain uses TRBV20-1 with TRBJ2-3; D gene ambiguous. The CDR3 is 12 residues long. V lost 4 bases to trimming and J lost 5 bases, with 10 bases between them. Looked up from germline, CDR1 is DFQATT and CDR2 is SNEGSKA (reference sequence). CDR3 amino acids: CSAIISQDTQYF. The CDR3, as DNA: TGCAGTGCTATAATCTCACAAGATACGCAGTATTTT.

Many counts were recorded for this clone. CDR3 DNA: TGTGCCACCAGCAGAGGCCGGGGTGGCAATGAGCAGTTCTTC. Protein product: CATSRGRGGNEQFF. The rearrangement uses TRBV15 and TRBJ2-1, with D perhaps matching TRBD2 (5 bases). The V end was cut by 1 base, the J end by 6 bases, with 10 bases between. This CDR3 has 14 residues. The germline CDR1 and CDR2 sequences are LNHNV and YYDKDF (reference sequence).

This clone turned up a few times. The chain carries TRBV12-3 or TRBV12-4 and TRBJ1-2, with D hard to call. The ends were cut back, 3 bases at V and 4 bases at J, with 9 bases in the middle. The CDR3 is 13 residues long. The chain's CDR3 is CASSLGNGYGYTF. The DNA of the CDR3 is TGTGCCAGCAGTTTGGGGAACGGCTATGGCTACACCTTC.

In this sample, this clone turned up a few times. The CDR3 nucleotides read TGTGCCAGCAATTCAGGGGATTCACCCCTCCACTTT. Amino acid sequence: CASNSGDSPLHF. V usage is TRBV2 and J usage is TRBJ1-6, with D maybe TRBD1 (6 bases). The CDR3 totals 12 residues. Germline CDR1 SNHLY, CDR2 FYNNEI. V gave up 7 bases and J gave up 8 bases, with 9 bases separating them.

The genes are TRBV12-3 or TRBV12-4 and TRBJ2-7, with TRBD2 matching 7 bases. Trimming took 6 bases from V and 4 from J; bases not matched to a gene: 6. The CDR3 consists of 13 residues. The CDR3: CASSHSGGYEQYF. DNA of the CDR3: TGTGCCAGCAGCCACTCGGGGGGTTACGAGCAGTACTTC.

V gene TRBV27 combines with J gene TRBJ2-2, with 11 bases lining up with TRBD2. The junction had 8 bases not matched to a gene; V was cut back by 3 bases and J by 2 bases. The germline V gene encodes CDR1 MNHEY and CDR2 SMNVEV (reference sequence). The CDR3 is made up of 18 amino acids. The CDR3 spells CASSFLTSGIFNTGELFF. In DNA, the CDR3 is TGTGCCAGCAGTTTTCTGACTAGCGGGATATTCAACACCGGGGAGCTGTTTTTT.

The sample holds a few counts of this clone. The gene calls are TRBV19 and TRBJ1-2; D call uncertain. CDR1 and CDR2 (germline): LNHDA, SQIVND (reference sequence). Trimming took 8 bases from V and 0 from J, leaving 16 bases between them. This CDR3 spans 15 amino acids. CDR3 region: CASSRAASSNYGYTF. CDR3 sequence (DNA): TGTGCCAGTTCTAGGGCCGCCTCATCTAACTATGGCTACACCTTC.